This T cell receptor beta chain was profiled in a study of blood T cells in healthy people across ages. A word on this clonotype: Its specificity is not known.

General study points: Per million T cells, TCR beta diversity dropped roughly linearly as age increased.

Using a J-beta primer mix together with a sample-barcoded 5' primer, a second PCR was run for roughly 7 to 11 cycles. TCRdb passed the 5' RACE reads through MiXCR, listing each CDR3 protein once. The data hold around 940,000 distinct CDR3 sequences, with roughly 51% observed a single time. Germline CDR1 is MNHEY and CDR2 is SVGEGT. V was pared by 6 bases and J by 1 base, with 8 bases of the junction left unmatched. The CDR3 spans 16 residues. The chain joins TRBV6-2 or TRBV6-3 to TRBJ1-1; 10 bases map to TRBD1. The sequencing sample was made of blood. This TCR came from a woman aged 55-69 years in good health. The CDR3 loop is CASRQTGQGRNTEAFF. CDR3 nucleotide sequence: TGTGCCAGCAGACAAACGGGACAGGGGAGGAACACTGAAGCTTTCTTT.